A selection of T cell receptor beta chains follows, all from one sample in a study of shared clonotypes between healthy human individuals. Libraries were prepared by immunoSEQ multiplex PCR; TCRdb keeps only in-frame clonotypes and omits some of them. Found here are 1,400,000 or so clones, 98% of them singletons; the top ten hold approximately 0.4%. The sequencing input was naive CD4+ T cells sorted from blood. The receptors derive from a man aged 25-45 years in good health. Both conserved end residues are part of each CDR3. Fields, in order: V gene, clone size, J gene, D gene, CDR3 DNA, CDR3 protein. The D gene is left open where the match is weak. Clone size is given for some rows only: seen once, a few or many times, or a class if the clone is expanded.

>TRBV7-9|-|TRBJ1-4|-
TGTGCCAGCAGCTTAGGTGTCTCTTGGGAAAAACTGTTTTTT
CASSLGVSWEKLFF
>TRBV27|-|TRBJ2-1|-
TGTGCCAGCAGTTTATCGGTTCTGGGGGCCCAAGAGCAGTTCTTC
CASSLSVLGAQEQFF
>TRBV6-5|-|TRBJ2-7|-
TGTGCCAGCAGTTACTCCAGCCTGAGCTCCTACGAGCAGTACTTC
CASSYSSLSSYEQYF
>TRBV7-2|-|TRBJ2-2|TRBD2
TGTGCCAGCAGCTTGCGGTTTCTAGCGGGAGGGGGAAGCACCGGGGAGCTGTTTTTT
CASSLRFLAGGGSTGELFF
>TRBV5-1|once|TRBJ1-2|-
TGCGCCAGCAGCCTGGCTCCACAGGTCGACTATGGCTACACCTTC
CASSLAPQVDYGYTF
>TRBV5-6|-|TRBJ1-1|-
TGTGCCAGCAGCTGGAACACTGAAGCTTTCTTT
CASSWNTEAFF
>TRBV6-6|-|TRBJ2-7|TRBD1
TGTGCCAGCAGTTCCCGGACAGGATCCTACGAGCAGTACTTC
CASSSRTGSYEQYF
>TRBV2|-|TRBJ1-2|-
TGTGCCAGCAGTGATAGGGTCCTGGGCGGTGCTGGCTACACCTTC
CASSDRVLGGAGYTF
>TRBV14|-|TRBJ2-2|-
TGTGCCAGCAGGGTTTCCCCGAACACCGGGGAGCTGTTTTTT
CASRVSPNTGELFF
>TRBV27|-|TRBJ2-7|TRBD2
TGTGCCAGCAGTAAAGGACTAGCGGGGACCTACGAGCAGTACTTC
CASSKGLAGTYEQYF
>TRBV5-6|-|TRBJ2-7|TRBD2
TGTGCCAGCAGCCGAAATCCACGGACTAGTATCTACGAGCAGTACTTC
CASSRNPRTSIYEQYF
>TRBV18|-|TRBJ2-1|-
TGTGCCAGCTCACCTCGCGTGGGTCGTCCCAATGAGCAGTTCTTC
CASSPRVGRPNEQFF
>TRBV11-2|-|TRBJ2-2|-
TGTGCCAGCAGCTTATCCCTTGGCGGGGAGCTGTTTTTT
CASSLSLGGELFF
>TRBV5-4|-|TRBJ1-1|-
TGTGCCAGCAGATCAACCGGACAGAATGAAGCTTTCTTT
CASRSTGQNEAFF
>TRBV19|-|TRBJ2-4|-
TGTGCCAGTGGATCGGACATTCAGTACTTC
CASGSDIQYF
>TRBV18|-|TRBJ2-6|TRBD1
TGTGCCAGCTCACCCCTAGGACAGGGTGGTGGCAACGTCCTGACTTTC
CASSPLGQGGGNVLTF
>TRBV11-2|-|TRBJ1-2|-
TGTGCCAGCAGCTTAGACGGGCTCTATGGCTACACCTTC
CASSLDGLYGYTF
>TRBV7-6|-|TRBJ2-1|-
TGTGCCAGCAGCCTAACTAGCTTGCATGAGCAGTTCTTC
CASSLTSLHEQFF
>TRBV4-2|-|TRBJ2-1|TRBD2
TGTGCCAGCAGCCAAGGGTTCCTAGCGGGAATCCAAAGCTCCTACAATGAGCAGTTCTTC
CASSQGFLAGIQSSYNEQFF
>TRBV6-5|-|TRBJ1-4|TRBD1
TGTGCCAGCAGCCAAGGGACAGCGTATAATGAAAAACTGTTTTTT
CASSQGTAYNEKLFF
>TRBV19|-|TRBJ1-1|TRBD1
TGTGCCAGTCAGAAGGACAGGGCTAGGACTGAAGCTTTCTTT
CASQKDRARTEAFF
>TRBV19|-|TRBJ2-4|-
TGTGCCAGTAGTAACGGACAGAGAAGCATTCAGTACTTC
CASSNGQRSIQYF
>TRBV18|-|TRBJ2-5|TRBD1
TGTGCCAGCTCACCTTCAGGGGGCCCTGAGACCCAGTACTTC
CASSPSGGPETQYF
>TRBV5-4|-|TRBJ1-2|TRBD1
TGTGCCAGCAGCTTGCGTAATGGGACAGGGTGGGGCTACACCTTC
CASSLRNGTGWGYTF
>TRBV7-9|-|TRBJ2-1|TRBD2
TGTGCCAGCAGCTTAAGGGGCGGGAGGGCAAGGTCCAATGAGCAGTTCTTC
CASSLRGGRARSNEQFF
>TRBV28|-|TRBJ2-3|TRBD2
TGTGCCAGCAGTTGGAGGCCGGGTAGGGCTAGCGGTAGCACAGATACGCAGTATTTT
CASSWRPGRASGSTDTQYF
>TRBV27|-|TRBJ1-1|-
TGTGCCAGCAGCCCCTGGGGACTGAGGAACACTGAAGCTTTCTTT
CASSPWGLRNTEAFF
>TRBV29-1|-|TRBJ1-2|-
TGCAGCATTGACCCAGGCACACATTATACCTTC
CSIDPGTHYTF
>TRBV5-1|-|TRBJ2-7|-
TGCGCCAGCAGCTCCACCAATGGGGCCTACGAGCAGTACTTC
CASSSTNGAYEQYF
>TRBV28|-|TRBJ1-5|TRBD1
TGTGCCAGCATCCGGACAGGCCGGGTTCAGCCCCAGCATTTT
CASIRTGRVQPQHF
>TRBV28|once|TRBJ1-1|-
TGTGCCAGCAGGAGGGGGTTTACTGAAGCTTTCTTT
CASRRGFTEAFF
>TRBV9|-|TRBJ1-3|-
TGTGCCAGCAGCGTAAACCCTTCACTTAACTCTGGAAACACCATATATTTT
CASSVNPSLNSGNTIYF
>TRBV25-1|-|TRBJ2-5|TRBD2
TGTGCCAGCAGTCAGACTAGCGGGAGGGTTGGAGAGACCCAGTACTTC
CASSQTSGRVGETQYF
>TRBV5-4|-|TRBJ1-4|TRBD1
TGTGCCAGCAGCTTGGGACAGGGTAATGAAAAACTGTTTTTT
CASSLGQGNEKLFF
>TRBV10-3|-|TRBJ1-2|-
TGTGCCATCACCCGACAGGTCAACTATGGCTACACCTTC
CAITRQVNYGYTF
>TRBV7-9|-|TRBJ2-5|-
TGTGCCAGCAGCTTGGGTCAGACCCAGTACTTC
CASSLGQTQYF
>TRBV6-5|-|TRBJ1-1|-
TGTGCCAGCAGTTACTTCGGGGGGATGAACACTGAAGCTTTCTTT
CASSYFGGMNTEAFF
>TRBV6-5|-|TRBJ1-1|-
TGTGCCAGCAGTTCACGATCGGGACGACTGAACACTGAAGCTTTCTTT
CASSSRSGRLNTEAFF
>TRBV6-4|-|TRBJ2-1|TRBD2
TGTGCCAGCAGCCGACTAGCGGGAGGGACCAATGAGCAGTTCTTC
CASSRLAGGTNEQFF
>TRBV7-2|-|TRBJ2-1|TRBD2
TGTGCCAGCAGCTCCGAGATTAGCGGGAACTCCTACAATGAGCAGTTCTTC
CASSSEISGNSYNEQFF
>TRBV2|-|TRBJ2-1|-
TGTGCCAGCAGTGAAGGGTTAGCGGACAATGAGCAGTTCTTC
CASSEGLADNEQFF
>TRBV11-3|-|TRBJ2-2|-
TGTGCCAGCAGCCACCTGGAGTCCGGGGAGCTGTTTTTT
CASSHLESGELFF
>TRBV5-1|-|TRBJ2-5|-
TGCGCCAGCAGCTCAACAGGGGAGGTCGGGGAGACCCAGTACTTC
CASSSTGEVGETQYF
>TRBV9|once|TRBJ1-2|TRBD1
TGTGCCAGCAGCGTAGCAGGGGGCGCGGGCTATGGCTACACCTTC
CASSVAGGAGYGYTF
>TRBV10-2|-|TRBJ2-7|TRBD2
TGCGCCAGCACTCCGGGACTAGCGGCCTACGAGCAGTACTTC
CASTPGLAAYEQYF
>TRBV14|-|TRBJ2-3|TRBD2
TGTGCCAGCAGCCAAGGACTAGCGATATTCTCAGATACGCAGTATTTT
CASSQGLAIFSDTQYF
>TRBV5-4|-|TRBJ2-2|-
TGTGCCAGCAGCCCGGGGCCTAGCGCTAACACCGGGGAGCTGTTTTTT
CASSPGPSANTGELFF
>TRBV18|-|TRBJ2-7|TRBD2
TGTGCCAGCTCACCACAGGCGGGAGGAACCCGCGAGCAGTACTTC
CASSPQAGGTREQYF
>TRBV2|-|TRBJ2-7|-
TGTGCCAGCAGTGAAGGCGTGGGGGGCAGGGCCGAGCAGTACTTC
CASSEGVGGRAEQYF
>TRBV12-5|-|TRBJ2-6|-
TGTGCTAGTGGTTTGGTACGAGCAGGGACTGGGGCCAACGTCCTGACTTTC
CASGLVRAGTGANVLTF
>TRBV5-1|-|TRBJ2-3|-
TGCGCCAGCAGCTTGGGATTTATCCAGGGGATCTACGCAGATACGCAGTATTTT
CASSLGFIQGIYADTQYF
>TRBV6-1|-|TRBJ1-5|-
TGTGCCAGCAGTGAAGCAGGGGCCGTACAGCCCCAGCATTTT
CASSEAGAVQPQHF
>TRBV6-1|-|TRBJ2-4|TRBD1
TGTGCCAGCCTGGACAGGGGGATGAAAAACATTCAGTACTTC
CASLDRGMKNIQYF
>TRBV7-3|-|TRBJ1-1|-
TGTGCCAGCAGCCGGACGGGTTTGAACACTGAAGCTTTCTTT
CASSRTGLNTEAFF
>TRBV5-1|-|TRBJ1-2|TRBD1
TGCGCCAGCAGCTTGTGGACGGGACAGGGGCCAGGGAGTGGCTACACCTTC
CASSLWTGQGPGSGYTF
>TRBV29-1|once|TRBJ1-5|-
TGCAGCGTTGAAGAATTAAGGGGGGGGCCCCAGCATTTT
CSVEELRGGPQHF
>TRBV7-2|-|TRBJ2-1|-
TGTGCCAGCGAGCAGAGTTTCAATGAGCAGTTCTTC
CASEQSFNEQFF
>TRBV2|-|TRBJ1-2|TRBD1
TGTGCCAGCAGTGAATGGGGACAGAACTATGGCTACACCTTC
CASSEWGQNYGYTF
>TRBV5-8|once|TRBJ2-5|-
TGTGCCGGATCCCCTGGTTGGAAAATCCAAGAGACCCAGTACTTC
CAGSPGWKIQETQYF